This T cell receptor (beta chain) was recorded in a study of blood T cell repertoires in COVID-19. Only in-frame clones appear in the TCRdb table, and some are missing; sequencing was by immunoSEQ multiplex PCR. The table records 150,000 to 200,000 clones, over 60% of them present only once. V gave up 6 bases and J gave up 5 bases; unmatched junction bases: 4. The CDR3 has 14 amino acids. CDR1 is MNHEY and CDR2 is SMNVEV in the germline V gene (reference sequence). This receptor was obtained from an older woman with acute or convalescent COVID-19. Sample: peripheral blood. The rearrangement joins TRBV27 to TRBJ2-5, with 12 bases matching TRBD2. CDR3 nucleotides: TGTGCCAGCAGGAGACTAGCGGGAGCCGAGACCCAGTACTTC. This gives the protein CASRRLAGAETQYF.